This T cell receptor (beta chain) was obtained from a study of CD4 and CD8 cells across lung adenocarcinoma regions. The table lists this clonotype with a few counts. Each CDR3 protein is one row after TCRdb ran MiXCR on the PCR reads. The sample contains 22,000 or so distinct CDR3 sequences, roughly 50% of which appear only once. The sequenced sample consisted of CD8+ T cells from the center of a lung tumor. The TCR comes from a female donor with lung adenocarcinoma. The CD4 and CD8 labels of this study may be unreliable.

DNA of the CDR3: TGTGCCAGCGCGGGCGGGACCTACGAGCAGTACTTC. Amino acid sequence: CASAGGTYEQYF. The chain links TRBV6-1 to TRBJ2-5; D possibly corresponds to TRBD2 (6 bases). Near its end, the DNA agrees better with TRBJ2-7, so the J call may be wrong. From germline, CDR1 is MNHNS and CDR2 SASEGT. CDR3 length equals 12 residues.